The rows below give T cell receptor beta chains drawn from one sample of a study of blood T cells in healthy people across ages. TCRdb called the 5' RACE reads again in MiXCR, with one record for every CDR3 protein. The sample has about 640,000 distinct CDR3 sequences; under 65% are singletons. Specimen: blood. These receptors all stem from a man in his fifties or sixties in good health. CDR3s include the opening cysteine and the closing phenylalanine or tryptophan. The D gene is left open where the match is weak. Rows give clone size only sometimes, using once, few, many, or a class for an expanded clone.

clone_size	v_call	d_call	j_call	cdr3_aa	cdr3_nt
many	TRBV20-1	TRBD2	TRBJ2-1	CSAKRGGNYNEQFF	TGCAGTGCTAAGCGGGGGGGGAACTACAATGAGCAGTTCTTC
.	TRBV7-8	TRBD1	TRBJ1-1	CASSPGGGWNTEAFF	TGTGCCAGCAGCCCAGGGGGGGGCTGGAACACTGAAGCTTTCTTT
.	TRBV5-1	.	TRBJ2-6	CASSHPTSGANVLTF	TGCGCCAGCAGCCACCCTACCTCTGGGGCCAACGTCCTGACTTTC
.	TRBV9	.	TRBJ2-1	CASSVAPTALTGNEQFF	TGTGCCAGCAGCGTAGCCCCCACAGCCTTGACGGGCAATGAGCAGTTCTTC
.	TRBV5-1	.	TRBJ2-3	CASSLGQNTDTQYF	TGCGCCAGCAGCTTGGGACAGAACACAGATACGCAGTATTTT
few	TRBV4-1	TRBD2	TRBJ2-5	CASSQTSGATHTQETQYF	TGCGCCAGCAGCCAGACTAGCGGGGCCACCCACACGCAAGAGACCCAGTACTTC
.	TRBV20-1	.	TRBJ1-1	CSARGPGGYTEAFF	TGCAGTGCTAGAGGTCCAGGAGGGTACACTGAAGCTTTCTTT
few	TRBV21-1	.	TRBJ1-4	CASTRHLDSATNEKLFF	TGTGCCAGCACCCGACACCTAGACAGTGCAACTAATGAAAAACTGTTTTTT
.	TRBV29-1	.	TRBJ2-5	CSVEKGAGETQYF	TGCAGCGTTGAAAAGGGGGCGGGGGAGACCCAGTACTTC
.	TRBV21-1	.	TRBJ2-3	CASSKASGGADTQYF	TGTGCCAGCAGCAAAGCTAGCGGGGGAGCAGATACGCAGTATTTT
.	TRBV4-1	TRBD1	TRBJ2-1	CASSRTNRDRGNEQVF	TGCGCCAGCAGCCGAACCAACCGGGACAGGGGCAATGAGCAGGTCTTC
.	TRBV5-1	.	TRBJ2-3	CASSGLGASSTDTQYF	TGCGCCAGCAGCGGCCTCGGGGCTTCTAGCACAGATACGCAGTATTTT
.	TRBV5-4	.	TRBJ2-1	CASSLPQDNNEQFF	TGTGCCAGCAGCTTGCCCCAGGACAATAATGAGCAGTTCTTC
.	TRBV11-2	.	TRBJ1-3	CASSFTSLPANTIYF	TGTGCCAGCAGCTTTACAAGCTTACCGGCGAACACCATATATTTT
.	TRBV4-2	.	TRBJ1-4	CASSQDVRQGNEKLFF	TGTGCCAGCAGCCAAGACGTGCGGCAGGGCAACGAAAAACTGTTTTTT
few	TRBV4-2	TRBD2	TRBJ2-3	CASRQTSGGPTDTQYF	TGTGCCAGCAGGCAGACTAGCGGGGGGCCCACAGATACGCAGTATTTT
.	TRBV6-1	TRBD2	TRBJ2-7	CASSKSPSGGFYEQYF	TGTGCCAGCAGTAAATCACCTAGCGGGGGATTCTACGAGCAGTACTTC
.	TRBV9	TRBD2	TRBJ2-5	CASSVEGGGQTQYF	TGTGCCAGCAGCGTAGAAGGCGGGGGGCAGACCCAGTACTTC
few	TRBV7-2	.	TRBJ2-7	CASSPRPGYGYEQYF	TGTGCCAGCAGCCCCCGTCCAGGATATGGCTACGAGCAGTACTTC